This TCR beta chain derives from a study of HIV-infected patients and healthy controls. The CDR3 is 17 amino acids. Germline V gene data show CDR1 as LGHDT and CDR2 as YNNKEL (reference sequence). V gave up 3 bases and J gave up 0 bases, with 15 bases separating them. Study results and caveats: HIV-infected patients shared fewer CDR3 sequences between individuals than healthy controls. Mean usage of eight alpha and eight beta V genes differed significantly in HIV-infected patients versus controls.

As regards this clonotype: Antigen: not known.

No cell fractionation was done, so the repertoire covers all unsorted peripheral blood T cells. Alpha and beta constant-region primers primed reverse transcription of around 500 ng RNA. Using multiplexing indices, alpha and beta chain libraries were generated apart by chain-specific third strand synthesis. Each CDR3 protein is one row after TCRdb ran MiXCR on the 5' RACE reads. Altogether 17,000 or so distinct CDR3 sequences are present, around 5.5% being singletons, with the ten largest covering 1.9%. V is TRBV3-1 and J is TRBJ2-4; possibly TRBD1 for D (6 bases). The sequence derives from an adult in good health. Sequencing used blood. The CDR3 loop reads CASSQGAGRLAKNIQYF. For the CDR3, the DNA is TGTGCCAGCAGCCAGGGGGCTGGAAGACTAGCCAAAAACATTCAGTACTTC.